This TCR beta chain was recorded in a study of OX40 agonist ivuxolimab in advanced cancers. Across the whole study: Ivuxolimab, an agonistic anti-OX40 (CD134) antibody, was given to patients. In three patients, partial responses were observed, one with hepatocellular carcinoma and two with cutaneous melanoma.

The count of this clone is one. The V end lost 2 bases, the J end lost 4 bases, and 12 bases lay between the germline ends. Germline values: CDR1 SGHDT, CDR2 YYEEEE. This CDR3 contains 14 residues. TCRdb's table, derived via immunoSEQ multiplex PCR, lists solely in-frame clones and lacks some. The sample shows tens of thousands of clones, 75% to 90% of them seen only once. The V gene is TRBV5-6, the J gene TRBJ1-2, with no clear D. The source of this sequence is an adult with an advanced solid tumor such as melanoma, head and neck, liver or kidney cancer. The source material was CD4+ or CD8+ T cells sorted from blood, sampled in a trial of the OX40 agonist ivuxolimab. The CDR3 nucleotides are TGTGCCAGCAGCTTTCCGGGTAAGACCTATGGCTACACCTTC. It codes for CASSFPGKTYGYTF.